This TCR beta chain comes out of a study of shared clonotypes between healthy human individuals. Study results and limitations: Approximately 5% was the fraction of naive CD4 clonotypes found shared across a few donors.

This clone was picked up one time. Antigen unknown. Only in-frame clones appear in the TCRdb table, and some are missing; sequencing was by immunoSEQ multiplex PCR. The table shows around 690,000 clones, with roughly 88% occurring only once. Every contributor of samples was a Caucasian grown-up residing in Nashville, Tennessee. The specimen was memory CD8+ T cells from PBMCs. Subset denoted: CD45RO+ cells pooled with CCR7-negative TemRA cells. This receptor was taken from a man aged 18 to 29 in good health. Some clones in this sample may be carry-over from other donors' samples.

The CDR3 DNA follows: TGTGCCAGCAGCGACGGTGCAACTAATGAAAAACTGTTTTTT. As protein: CASSDGATNEKLFF. V is TRBV9 and J is TRBJ1-4; unclear D gene. V lost 3 bases and J lost 0, with 6 bases in between. Germline V gene sequence: CDR1 SGDLS, CDR2 YYNGEE. This CDR3 is built from 14 residues.